This passage covers 25 T cell receptor beta chains from one sample sequenced in a study of cytomegalovirus exposure and HLA in healthy donors. Generated by immunoSEQ multiplex PCR, the TCRdb table keeps only in-frame clones and is missing some. The sample consists of some 150,000 clones, approximately 91% of them appearing once. Sequenced input: PBMCs. The source is a woman under 30 in good health and CMV-seropositive.

The chain links TRBV10-3 to TRBJ2-1, with 9 bases identical to TRBD1. Trimming took 4 bases from V and 6 from J; bases not matched to a gene: 7. Germline V gene data show CDR1 as ENHRY and CDR2 as SYGVKD. The CDR3 is 15 amino acids. The CDR3 loop is CAISVLGQGGNEQFF. CDR3 DNA: TGTGCCATCAGTGTGCTGGGACAGGGCGGCAATGAGCAGTTCTTC.

The V call is TRBV29-1, the J call TRBJ2-3; 8 bases line up with TRBD1. There are 14 residues in the CDR3. V gave up 4 bases and J gave up 2 bases; unmatched junction bases: 5. Germline V gives CDR1 SQVTM, CDR2 ANQGSEA. Here the CDR3 DNA reads TGCAGCGTTGTTCTGCAGGGGGCCACAGATACGCAGTATTTT. Its translation is CSVVLQGATDTQYF.

J is TRBJ2-7 and V is TRBV5-8; 9 bases agree with TRBD2. This CDR3 has 15 amino acids. V was pared by 8 bases and J by 3 bases, with 12 bases of the junction left unmatched. From germline, CDR1 is SGHTS and CDR2 YDEGEE. The CDR3 DNA reads TGTGCCAGTGGGCCCGCGGGGGGGTCGCGCTACGAGCAGTACTTC. This gives the protein CASGPAGGSRYEQYF.

The gene calls are TRBV9 and TRBJ2-1; 9 bases match TRBD2. Germline trimming cut 3 bases from V and 3 bases from J; bases unmatched to any gene: 4. Germline loops: CDR1 SGDLS, CDR2 YYNGEE. CDR3 length: 15 amino acids. The CDR3 protein is CASSGGLASYNEQFF. The CDR3 nucleotides are TGTGCCAGCAGCGGGGGACTAGCTAGCTACAATGAGCAGTTCTTC.

The chain combines TRBV11-3 with TRBJ2-3; D not certain. Trimming took 4 bases from V and 1 from J, leaving 9 bases between them. The CDR3 has 14 residues. The germline V gene has CDR1 SGHNT and CDR2 YENEEA. The CDR3 loop is CASSSGRGTDTQYF. Written as DNA, the CDR3 is TGTGCCAGCAGCTCCGGTCGGGGCACAGATACGCAGTATTTT.

The genes are TRBV6-1 and TRBJ2-7; unclear D gene. Trimming took off 8 bases at V and 0 bases at J, with 11 bases between the two ends. This CDR3 region has 13 residues. CDR1 and CDR2 (germline): MNHNS, SASEGT. In DNA form, the CDR3 reads TGTGCCAGCTGGTGGAGCAGCTCCTACGAGCAGTACTTC. This gives the protein CASWWSSSYEQYF.

V and J are TRBV29-1 and TRBJ2-3; TRBD2 aligns across 9 bases. The germline V gene has CDR1 SQVTM and CDR2 ANQGSEA. The CDR3 has 15 residues. V dropped 3 bases and J dropped 2; count of bases not matched to a gene: 6. For the CDR3, the DNA is TGCAGCGTTGACAACCGACTAGCGGTCACAGATACGCAGTATTTT. Residues: CSVDNRLAVTDTQYF.

CDR3 in amino acids: CASSFGTRASDTQYF. CDR3 coding DNA: TGCGCCAGCAGCTTCGGGACTAGGGCGTCAGATACGCAGTATTTT. J is TRBJ2-3 and V is TRBV5-1; 8 bases fit TRBD2. CDR1 SGHRS and CDR2 YFSETQ come from the germline V gene. The CDR3 has 15 residues. The V gene end was trimmed by 2 bases and the J gene end by 4 bases; junction bases not matched to a gene: 6. Together with reference TRBV5-1 and TRBJ2-3, the CDR3 gives the full variable domain: KAGVTQTPRYLIKTRGQQVTLSCSPISGHRSVSWYQQTPGQGLQFLFEYFSETQRNKGNFPGRFSGRQFSNSRSEMNVSTLELGDSALYLCASSFGTRASDTQYFGPGTRLTVL.

The rearrangement links TRBV28 to TRBJ2-7; D not certain. Trimming stripped 5 bases from V and 0 bases from J, with 8 bases between. CDR1 is MDHEN and CDR2 is SYDVKM in the germline V gene. The CDR3 extends over 13 amino acids. As DNA, the CDR3 is TGTGCCAGCAGTCTAGACGGCTCCTACGAGCAGTACTTC. This encodes CASSLDGSYEQYF.

As DNA, the CDR3 is TGTGCCAGCACCGCCCGTGGTAGCGGCCCTAAGCAGTACTTC. Translating it yields CASTARGSGPKQYF. V and J are TRBV13 and TRBJ2-7, with D possibly being TRBD2 (6 bases). Per germline, CDR1 PRHDT and CDR2 FYEKMQ (reference sequence). The CDR3 contains 14 residues. Trimming took off 7 bases at V and 8 bases at J, with 21 bases between the two ends.

The chain employs TRBV5-4 and TRBJ2-7; tentatively, D is TRBD2 (5 bases). Germline V gives CDR1 SGHNT, CDR2 YYREEE (reference sequence). V was trimmed by 7 bases and J by 2 bases, leaving 16 bases between them. The CDR3 runs 14 residues. CDR3 DNA: TGTGCCAGCGGAGTTGGCGGGCCAACCTACGAGCAGTACTTC. Translated: CASGVGGPTYEQYF.

In this sample, this clone turned up once. The chain couples TRBV28 to TRBJ2-1; D possibly corresponds to TRBD2 (6 bases). V lost 5 bases, J lost 6 bases, and 17 bases lay in between. The germline V gene has CDR1 MDHEN and CDR2 SYDVKM. This CDR3 comprises 15 residues. CDR3 residues: CASSPPAGTGNEQFF. CDR3 in DNA: TGTGCCAGCAGTCCGCCGGCGGGAACAGGCAATGAGCAGTTCTTC.

This chain links TRBV7-3 with TRBJ1-1, with TRBD1 as a possible D gene (6 bases). Germline-derived CDR1 and CDR2 are SGHTA and FQGTGA. The CDR3 totals 13 residues. The V gene lost 5 bases and the J gene lost 1 base, with 8 bases spanning the gap. As DNA, the CDR3 is TGTGCCAGCAGCGGACAGCCGAACACTGAAGCTTTCTTT. It specifies CASSGQPNTEAFF.

The CDR3 is CASSADKRGGTGELFF. The CDR3 region has the DNA TGTGCCAGCAGCGCGGATAAAAGAGGGGGCACCGGGGAGCTGTTTTTT. The V and J genes are TRBV11-3 and TRBJ2-2; D is perhaps TRBD1 (6 bases). V lost 5 bases, J lost 4 bases, and 17 bases lay in between. Germline assignment: CDR1 SGHNT and CDR2 YENEEA. The CDR3 is made up of 16 amino acids. Variable domain in full (rest from reference TRBV11-3 and TRBJ2-2): EAGVVQSPRYKIIEKKQPVAFWCNPISGHNTLYWYLQNLGQGPELLIRYENEEAVDDSQLPKDRFSAERLKGVDSTLKIQPAELGDSAVYLCASSADKRGGTGELFFGEGSRLTVL.

The chain recombines TRBV9 with TRBJ2-6, with D hard to call. This CDR3 spans 14 amino acids. In germline, CDR1 is SGDLS, CDR2 YYNGEE. V lost 3 bases, J lost 0 bases, and 4 bases lay in between. CDR3 bases: TGTGCCAGCAGCGCGTACTCTGGGGCCAACGTCCTGACTTTC. Translation: CASSAYSGANVLTF.

This clone has a single count. The genes are TRBV27 and TRBJ2-1, with 13 nucleotides matching TRBD2. Germline V gene data show CDR1 as MNHEY and CDR2 as SMNVEV (reference sequence). The CDR3 length is 15 residues. V gave up 5 bases and J gave up 6 bases; unmatched junction bases: 4. CDR3 sequence reads: CASSPRLAGGNEQFF. CDR3 sequence (DNA): TGTGCCAGCAGTCCTCGACTAGCGGGAGGCAATGAGCAGTTCTTC.

The chain uses TRBV28 and TRBJ2-7; 11 bases are shared with TRBD2. This CDR3 contains 14 residues. Germline V CDR1 and CDR2: MDHEN, SYDVKM. V trimming: 6 bases; J trimming: 6 bases; junction bases outside the gene matches: 7. The CDR3 loop reads CASRPGLAEIEQYF. The CDR3 region has the DNA TGTGCCAGCAGGCCGGGACTAGCGGAGATCGAGCAGTACTTC.

The chain joins TRBV5-6 to TRBJ2-7; D uncertain. The CDR3 extends over 13 amino acids. The germline V gene has CDR1 SGHDT and CDR2 YYEEEE. Trimming removed 0 bases at V and 1 base at J, with 5 bases between. CDR3 nucleotide sequence: TGTGCCAGCAGCTTGGGTGTATCCTACGAGCAGTACTTC. Amino acids: CASSLGVSYEQYF.

The rearrangement links TRBV9 to TRBJ2-3; 8 positions agree with TRBD1. Germline CDR1 SGDLS, CDR2 YYNGEE. The CDR3 is 15 amino acids. V dropped 3 bases and J dropped 3; count of bases not matched to a gene: 6. The CDR3 DNA follows: TGTGCCAGCAGCGGCCGACAGGGGTGGACAGATACGCAGTATTTT. This gives the protein CASSGRQGWTDTQYF.

The chain is built from TRBV5-1 and TRBJ1-1, with D hard to call. The CDR3 extends over 15 amino acids. Germline-derived CDR1 and CDR2 are SGHRS and YFSETQ. V shed 4 bases and J shed 0 bases, with 13 bases lying between them. The CDR3 sequence: CASSTRAELNTEAFF. The DNA for the CDR3 is TGCGCCAGCAGCACGCGGGCAGAACTGAACACTGAAGCTTTCTTT.

The chain recombines TRBV7-7 with TRBJ2-2, with D maybe TRBD2 (5 bases). V gave up 4 bases and J gave up 0 bases, with 9 bases separating them. This CDR3 is built from 15 residues. The germline gives CDR1 SSHAT, CDR2 FNYEAQ (reference sequence). This CDR3 is CASSSGTTNTGELFF. CDR3 sequence (DNA): TGTGCCAGCAGCTCGGGAACTACGAACACCGGGGAGCTGTTTTTT.

The chain links TRBV27 to TRBJ2-7; 8 nucleotides match TRBD2. The junction had 17 bases not matched to a gene; V was cut back by 2 bases and J by 8 bases. Per the germline V gene, CDR1 is MNHEY and CDR2 is SMNVEV (reference sequence). CDR3 length equals 17 residues. Written as DNA, the CDR3 is TGTGCCAGCAGTTTACGGAGTAGCGGGACCCTACGCGGGAAGCAGTACTTC. Amino acid sequence: CASSLRSSGTLRGKQYF.

V and J are TRBV30 and TRBJ2-7; TRBD2 aligns across 11 bases. CDR3 size: 15 residues. The V gene end was trimmed by 2 bases and the J gene end by 3 bases; junction bases not matched to a gene: 6. Germline assignment: CDR1 GTSNPN and CDR2 SVGIG (reference sequence). CDR3: CAWSKTGTSGYEQYF. The CDR3 DNA sequence: TGTGCCTGGAGTAAGACCGGGACTAGCGGCTACGAGCAGTACTTC.

V is TRBV19 and J is TRBJ2-7, with 8 bases lining up with TRBD2. J lost 3 bases, V lost 5 bases, and 6 bases had no gene match. The CDR3 length is 14 residues. The germline V gene encodes CDR1 LNHDA and CDR2 SQIVND (reference sequence). The CDR3 bases are TGTGCCAGTAGTGTGGGACTAGGGTTCTACGAGCAGTACTTC. Its translation is CASSVGLGFYEQYF.

This chain connects TRBV5-1 to TRBJ2-6; 8 positions match TRBD1. This CDR3 spans 16 amino acids. The V gene end was trimmed by 3 bases and the J gene end by 7 bases; junction bases not matched to a gene: 9. Germline loops: CDR1 SGHRS, CDR2 YFSETQ. CDR3 nucleotide sequence: TGCGCCAGCAGCTCTCGATCCGGGACAGGAGCCAACGTCCTGACTTTC. Protein: CASSSRSGTGANVLTF.